This entry concerns a single T cell receptor (beta chain). The data were taken from a study of blood T cell repertoires in COVID-19. Study at large: COVID-19 samples, acute and convalescent, were from the United States, Italy and Spain. Nucleic acid was either cDNA or gDNA, and it came from T cells, B-cell-depleted T cells, or PBMCs.

Between the trimmed V and J ends, which lost 4 bases and 7 bases, there was a span of 13 bases. CDR3 size: 13 residues. Germline V gene sequence: CDR1 MDHEN, CDR2 SYDVKM. Libraries were prepared by immunoSEQ multiplex PCR; TCRdb keeps only in-frame clonotypes and omits some of them. The repertoire holds some 190,000 clones, with roughly 80% as singletons. The material sequenced was PBMCs or T cells enriched from blood (not recorded which). The receptor's source is a woman in her 30s who had recovered from COVID-19. V gene TRBV28 combines with J gene TRBJ1-2, with unresolved D. The CDR3 coding sequence is TGTGCCAGCAGTTCCCTCCCCCCTTCTGGCTACACCTTC. Translation gives CASSSLPPSGYTF.